The source of this T cell receptor (beta chain) is a study of blood T cell repertoires in COVID-19. Study as a whole: The study drew acute and convalescent COVID-19 samples from the United States, Italy and Spain. In each case, the material was cDNA or gDNA derived from T cells, B-cell-depleted T cells, or PBMCs.

The length of the CDR3 is 16 residues. Trimming took 4 bases from V and 7 from J, leaving 19 bases between them. Germline V gene data show CDR1 as LGHNA and CDR2 as YSLEER. Study processing details: Reference gene primer amplification gave nucleated cell count estimates. Only in-frame clones appear in the TCRdb table, and some are missing; sequencing was by immunoSEQ multiplex PCR. Clone size and the V and J calls come from that table; the DNA yielded D and trimming. The sample yields some 140,000 clones, 87% seen once. Sequenced: peripheral blood. The sequence was collected from a man between 50 and 59 years old with active COVID-19. The chain has TRBV4-3 and TRBJ2-2, with TRBD1 as a possible D gene (5 bases). The chain's CDR3 is CASSLQGIHDGGELFF. The CDR3 DNA reads as TGCGCCAGCAGCCTCCAGGGAATACACGATGGCGGGGAGCTGTTTTTT.